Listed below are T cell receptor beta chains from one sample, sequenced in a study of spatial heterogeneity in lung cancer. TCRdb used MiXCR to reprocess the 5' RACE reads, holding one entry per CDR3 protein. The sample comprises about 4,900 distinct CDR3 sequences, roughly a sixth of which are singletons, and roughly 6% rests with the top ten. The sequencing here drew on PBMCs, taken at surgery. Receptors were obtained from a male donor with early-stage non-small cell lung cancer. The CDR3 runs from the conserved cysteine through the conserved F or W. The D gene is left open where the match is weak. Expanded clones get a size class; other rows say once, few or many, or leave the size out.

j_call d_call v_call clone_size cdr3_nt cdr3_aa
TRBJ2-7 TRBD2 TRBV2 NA TGTGCCAGCAGGTCTCTAGCGGGGTCACACTTC CASRSLAGSHF
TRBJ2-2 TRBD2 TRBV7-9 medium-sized TGTGCCAGCAGCTTAAGGCGCGGGGGAGCTACTAGCGGGGGAAACACCGGGGAGCTGTTTTTT CASSLRRGGATSGGNTGELFF
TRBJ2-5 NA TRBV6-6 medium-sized TGTGCCAGCAGCCAGGGCGTCCAAGAGACCCAGTACTTC CASSQGVQETQYF
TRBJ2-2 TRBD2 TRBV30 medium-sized TGTGCCTGGAAATTTTATGGGGGGGAGTACACCGGGGAGCTGTTTTTT CAWKFYGGEYTGELFF
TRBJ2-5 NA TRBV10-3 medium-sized TGTGCCATCAGTGAGGATGGCCGGGAGACCCAGTACTTC CAISEDGRETQYF
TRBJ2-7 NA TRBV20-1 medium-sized TGCAGTGCTAGAGGACCCCGGGACAACTACGAGCAGTACTTC CSARGPRDNYEQYF
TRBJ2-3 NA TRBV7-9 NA TGTGCCAGCAGCTTAACCTCGGGTCGTAGCACAGATACGCAGTATTTT CASSLTSGRSTDTQYF
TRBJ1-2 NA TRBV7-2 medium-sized TGTGCCAGCAGCCGCTGGGGGATGGAGGATGGCTACACCTTC CASSRWGMEDGYTF
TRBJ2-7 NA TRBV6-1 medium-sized TGTGCCAGCAGTGAAGTAGGCAGGTTCTACGAGCAGTACTTC CASSEVGRFYEQYF
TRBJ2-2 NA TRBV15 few TGTGCCACCAGCAGAGATCCCACTAGCCGGACCGGGGAGCTGTTTTTT CATSRDPTSRTGELFF
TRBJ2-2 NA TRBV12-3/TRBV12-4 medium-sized TGTGCCAGCAGCCCTCCTGACGGAGAGTTAGGCACCGGGGAGCTGTTTTTT CASSPPDGELGTGELFF
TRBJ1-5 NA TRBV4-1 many TGCGCCAGCAGCCAACAACAGGGACGGATAAATCAGCCCCAGCATTTT CASSQQQGRINQPQHF
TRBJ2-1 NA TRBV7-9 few TGTGCCAGCGCACAACAGGGCGATGAGCAGTTCTTC CASAQQGDEQFF
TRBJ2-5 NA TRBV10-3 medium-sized TGTGCCACCGCGGGTGGAGGCCTCCAAGAGACCCAGTACTTC CATAGGGLQETQYF
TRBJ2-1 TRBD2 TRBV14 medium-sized TGTGCCAGCAGCCAAGCTCGGACTAGCGGGGGGTCGAATGAGCAGTTCTTC CASSQARTSGGSNEQFF
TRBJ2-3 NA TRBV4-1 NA TGCGCCAGCAGCCAAGTGGGGAAAAGTCGGCTCACAGATACGCAGTATTTT CASSQVGKSRLTDTQYF
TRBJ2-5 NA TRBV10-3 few TGTGCCATCAGTGAGCGGGGACAAAGGCAAGAGACCCAGTACTTC CAISERGQRQETQYF
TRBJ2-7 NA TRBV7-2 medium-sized TGTGCCAGCAGCTTAGTGACCGGCGGTTACGAGCAGTACTTC CASSLVTGGYEQYF
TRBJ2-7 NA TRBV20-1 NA TGCAGTGCTAGTATTAGCGCTGGCGAGCAGTACTTC CSASISAGEQYF
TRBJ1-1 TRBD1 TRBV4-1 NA TGCGCCAGCAGCCGGGGGACAGGGGGCACTGAAGCTTTCTTT CASSRGTGGTEAFF
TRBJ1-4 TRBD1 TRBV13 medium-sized TGTGCCAGCAGCACCAGACAGGGAAGCTCAGAAAAACTGTTTTTT CASSTRQGSSEKLFF
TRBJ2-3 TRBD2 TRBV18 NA TGTGCCAGCTCACCAACGGCGGGGGGGCGTCCAGATACGCAGTATTTT CASSPTAGGRPDTQYF